The T cell receptor beta chain described here comes from a study of monozygotic twins with inflammatory bowel disease. TCRdb derives one entry per CDR3 protein from the 5' RACE reads, leaving out DNA. This sample's table reports about 300,000 distinct CDR3 sequences. The sequencing input was blood. The TCR originated in a human donor with ulcerative colitis or Crohn's disease, or a healthy co-twin of an affected twin (not recorded which).

Here the CDR3 reads CSVELGTGWGLLAKNIQYF. The chain recombines TRBV29-1 with TRBJ2-4; TCRdb names TRBD1, which stays unverified in the absence of DNA. This CDR3 contains 19 residues. Looked up from germline, CDR1 is SQVTM and CDR2 is ANQGSEA.